Below are 29 T cell receptor beta chains sequenced from a single sample in a study of OX40 agonist ivuxolimab in advanced cancers. Repertoires were generated with immunoSEQ multiplex PCR, while TCRdb's copy carries only in-frame clones and drops some. The sample lists tens of thousands of clones; about 94% were seen once. The material sequenced was CD4+ or CD8+ T cells sorted from blood, taken in a trial of the OX40 agonist ivuxolimab. These receptors were collected from an adult with an advanced solid tumor such as melanoma, head and neck, liver or kidney cancer.

The chain combines TRBV7-8 with TRBJ2-1; TRBD2 aligns across 9 bases. V was clipped by 1 base and J by 8 bases; unmatched bases: 6. The CDR3 length is 15 residues. Germline values: CDR1 SGHVS, CDR2 FQNEAQ. In DNA form, the CDR3 reads TGTGCCAGCAGCTTAGTGGTAGCGGGAGTTTATGAGCAGTTCTTC. Translating it yields CASSLVVAGVYEQFF.

The chain uses TRBV28 and TRBJ2-5; 11 bases map to TRBD1. The CDR3 contains 15 residues. Germline CDR1 is MDHEN and CDR2 is SYDVKM. V lost 5 bases and J lost 5; bases outside the gene matches: 7. The CDR3 coding sequence is TGTGCCAGCAGTCCGGGACAGGGGGGCCGGGAGACCCAGTACTTC. Translating it yields CASSPGQGGRETQYF.

The chain combines TRBV10-2 with TRBJ2-1; maybe TRBD2 (5 bases). This CDR3 is 15 amino acids long. V was shortened by 5 bases and J by 8 bases, with 19 bases between the two germline ends. Germline V gene data show CDR1 as WSHSY and CDR2 as SAAADI. In DNA form, the CDR3 reads TGCGCCAGCAGTCGTATGTGGGAGCAAGTCGATGAGCAGTTCTTC. Translation gives CASSRMWEQVDEQFF.

The V and J genes are TRBV6-1 and TRBJ2-2, with 9 bases lining up with TRBD2. Germline trimming cut 6 bases from V and 5 bases from J; bases unmatched to any gene: 7. The CDR3 totals 15 residues. Germline assignment: CDR1 MNHNS and CDR2 SASEGT. The CDR3 reads CASRVSSGRTGELFF. In DNA, the CDR3 is TGTGCCAGCAGGGTTAGTAGCGGGAGAACCGGGGAGCTGTTTTTT.

The V call is TRBV4-3, the J call TRBJ2-3; 9 bases fit TRBD2. Germline loops: CDR1 LGHNA, CDR2 YSLEER. The CDR3 length is 16 residues. The V gene end was trimmed by 6 bases and the J gene end by 4 bases; junction bases not matched to a gene: 11. The CDR3 sequence is CASSPSPSGMSDTQYF. CDR3 DNA sequence: TGCGCCAGCAGTCCCTCCCCTAGCGGGATGTCAGATACGCAGTATTTT.

The genes are TRBV11-2 and TRBJ2-1; 7 nucleotides agree with TRBD2. The germline gives CDR1 SGHAT, CDR2 FQNNGV. After removal of 1 base from V and 7 bases from J, the junction contained 13 bases not matched to a gene. The CDR3 contains 17 residues. CDR3: CASSLAPWGGRGNEQFF. In nucleotides, the CDR3 is TGTGCCAGCAGCTTAGCCCCCTGGGGCGGGAGAGGAAATGAGCAGTTCTTC.

The chain links TRBV13 to TRBJ2-3; no clear D gene. Germline V gene sequence: CDR1 PRHDT, CDR2 FYEKMQ (reference sequence). CDR3 length equals 12 residues. Trimming shortened V by 2 bases and J by 6 bases, and 6 bases separated the two germline ends. The CDR3 loop reads CASSLSPDTQYF. The CDR3 DNA sequence: TGTGCCAGCAGCTTATCACCGGATACGCAGTATTTT.

The V gene is TRBV7-9, the J gene TRBJ1-2, with D possibly matching TRBD1 (5 bases). Trimming took 0 bases from V and 4 from J, leaving 6 bases between them. This CDR3 region has 13 residues. The V gene's germline CDR1 is SEHNR and CDR2 FQNEAQ (reference sequence). The chain's CDR3 is CASSLAGGYGYTF. DNA for the CDR3: TGTGCCAGCAGCTTAGCCGGGGGCTATGGCTACACCTTC.

V is TRBV5-6 and J is TRBJ1-1, with unresolved D. CDR1 SGHDT and CDR2 YYEEEE come from the germline V gene. Trimming took 0 bases from V and 2 from J, leaving 8 bases between them. CDR3 length equals 14 residues. The CDR3 DNA reads TGTGCCAGCAGCTTGGGGGCGGGAAACACTGAAGCTTTCTTT. This codes for CASSLGAGNTEAFF. The full variable domain, rest sourced from reference TRBV5-6 and TRBJ1-1, is DAGVTQSPTHLIKTRGQQVTLRCSPKSGHDTVSWYQQALGQGPQFIFQYYEEEERQRGNFPDRFSGHQFPNYSSELNVNALLLGDSALYLCASSLGAGNTEAFFGQGTRLTVV.

This chain connects TRBV6-5 to TRBJ1-2, with D unclear. The CDR3 length is 12 residues. Germline-derived CDR1 and CDR2 are MNHEY and SVGAGI. The V end lost 6 bases, the J end lost 2 bases, and 7 bases lay between the germline ends. The CDR3 sequence: CASRTSNYGYTF. The CDR3 DNA reads as TGTGCCAGCAGAACCTCAAACTATGGCTACACCTTC.

The chain links TRBV4-3 to TRBJ1-1; maybe TRBD1 (6 bases). Germline assignment: CDR1 LGHNA and CDR2 YSLEER. The CDR3 sequence is 19 residues long. Trimming removed 0 bases at V and 6 bases at J, with 26 bases between. The DNA for the CDR3 is TGCGCCAGCAGCCAAGATCACAGGCCATTAAAACAGGGTATCCCTGAAGCTTTCTTT. Encoded protein: CASSQDHRPLKQGIPEAFF.

V is TRBV28 and J is TRBJ2-1, with TRBD2 matching over 7 bases. This CDR3 comprises 17 residues. Trimming cost V 1 base and J 7 bases; bases outside gene matches: 13. The V gene's germline CDR1 is MDHEN and CDR2 SYDVKM. As DNA, the CDR3 is TGTGCCAGCAGTTTATTATCTCGGGAGGACCCCACGAATGAGCAGTTCTTC. Protein sequence: CASSLLSREDPTNEQFF.

J is TRBJ2-5 and V is TRBV25-1, with D possibly being TRBD1 (8 bases). V was shortened by 3 bases and J by 4 bases, with 18 bases between the two germline ends. This CDR3 contains 16 residues. Germline CDR1 and CDR2: MGHDK and SYGVNS. CDR3 coding DNA: TGTGCCAGCAGTGAGTCACCAGGGGGCGGGGGAGAGACCCAGTACTTC. Translation gives CASSESPGGGGETQYF.

The chain has TRBV27 and TRBJ1-6; 11 bases are a match to TRBD1. Germline V gives CDR1 MNHEY, CDR2 SMNVEV (reference sequence). The CDR3 loop spans 14 amino acids. V lost 8 bases to trimming and J lost 9 bases; unmatched junction nucleotides: 6. The CDR3 coding sequence is TGTGCCAGCCGCCCCGGGACAGGGGGTTCACCCCTCCACTTT. It specifies CASRPGTGGSPLHF.

V gene TRBV13 combines with J gene TRBJ2-5, with 7 bases that match TRBD1. Germline V gene lookup returns CDR1 PRHDT and CDR2 FYEKMQ (reference sequence). V shed 5 bases and J 5 bases; nucleotides not matched to a gene: 11. The CDR3 has 15 residues. The CDR3 reads CASSPTATRGETQYF. The CDR3 DNA sequence: TGTGCCAGCAGCCCGACTGCCACCAGGGGGGAGACCCAGTACTTC.

The chain is built from TRBV28 and TRBJ2-7; 12 nucleotides align to TRBD2. Looked up from germline, CDR1 is MDHEN and CDR2 is SYDVKM. V dropped 5 bases and J dropped 4; count of bases not matched to a gene: 9. The CDR3 is 16 amino acids. The CDR3 here is CASSRRPTSGRYEQYF. The CDR3 DNA reads as TGTGCCAGCAGTCGTAGACCCACTAGCGGGAGGTACGAGCAGTACTTC.

V usage is TRBV29-1 and J usage is TRBJ1-1, with D possibly TRBD1 on 6 matching bases. Germline loops: CDR1 SQVTM, CDR2 ANQGSEA. This CDR3 has 15 amino acids. V lost 0 bases and J 8 bases, leaving 19 bases between the germline ends. CDR3 residues: CSVEDPDSRGTEAFF. CDR3 nucleotide sequence: TGCAGCGTTGAAGACCCCGATAGCAGGGGAACGGAAGCTTTCTTT. The complete variable domain, with remaining parts taken from reference TRBV29-1 and TRBJ1-1, reads SAVISQKPSRDICQRGTSLTIQCQVDSQVTMMFWYRQQPGQSLTLIATANQGSEATYESGFVIDKFPISRPNLTFSTLTVSNMSPEDSSIYLCSVEDPDSRGTEAFFGQGTRLTVV.

The rearrangement links TRBV28 to TRBJ2-1; no reliable D call. Trimming took off 1 base at V and 8 bases at J, with 21 bases between the two ends. The CDR3 runs 17 residues. Germline assignment: CDR1 MDHEN and CDR2 SYDVKM. The CDR3 spells CASSLFSGAPLFDEQFF. The CDR3 DNA reads as TGTGCCAGCAGTTTATTCTCGGGCGCCCCGCTGTTCGATGAGCAGTTCTTC.

The chain carries TRBV29-1 and TRBJ2-7, with 10 positions matching TRBD2. Germline CDR1 is SQVTM and CDR2 is ANQGSEA. This CDR3 contains 13 residues. Trimming cost V 4 bases and J 4 bases; bases outside gene matches: 4. The CDR3 spells CSVGGLAAYEQYF. CDR3 sequence (DNA): TGCAGCGTTGGAGGACTAGCGGCTTACGAGCAGTACTTC.

This chain joins TRBV6-1 and TRBJ2-7, with 11 positions matching TRBD2. The length of the CDR3 is 15 residues. V dropped 5 bases and J dropped 2; count of bases not matched to a gene: 5. Per the germline V gene, CDR1 is MNHNS and CDR2 is SASEGT. The CDR3 region has the DNA TGTGCCAGCAGTCTTAGCGGGAGGGCCCCCTACGAGCAGTACTTC. Residues: CASSLSGRAPYEQYF.

The V and J genes are TRBV27 and TRBJ1-1; D is undetermined. V dropped 0 bases and J dropped 4 bases, with 6 bases sitting between them. Germline V CDR1 and CDR2: MNHEY, SMNVEV (reference sequence). The CDR3 length is 13 residues. This CDR3 reads CASSLSKVTEAFF. DNA of the CDR3: TGTGCCAGCAGTTTATCTAAGGTCACTGAAGCTTTCTTT.

The genes are TRBV4-2 and TRBJ1-6, with D hard to call. CDR1 is LGHNA, CDR2 YNFKEQ, per germline. The CDR3 sequence is 12 residues long. V lost 1 base, J lost 15 bases, and 10 bases lay in between. Here the CDR3 reads CASSQVTEDLHF. As DNA, the CDR3 is TGTGCCAGCAGCCAAGTAACCGAGGACCTCCACTTT.

The chain links TRBV29-1 to TRBJ2-1; D not resolved. V lost 1 base and J 4 bases, leaving 5 bases between the germline ends. The germline CDR1 and CDR2 sequences are SQVTM and ANQGSEA. The CDR3 has 12 amino acids. CDR3 in amino acids: CSVEGIYNEQFF. In nucleotides, the CDR3 is TGCAGCGTTGAAGGGATATACAATGAGCAGTTCTTC.

The chain couples TRBV5-4 to TRBJ2-7; 8 nucleotides align to TRBD1. J lost 7 bases, V lost 4 bases, and 10 bases had no gene match. This CDR3 is built from 14 residues. The germline V gene encodes CDR1 SGHNT and CDR2 YYREEE (reference sequence). The CDR3 DNA reads as TGTGCCAGCAGCAAAGACCAGGGGGCCTGGGAGCAGTACTTC. Translation: CASSKDQGAWEQYF.

The chain is built from TRBV28 and TRBJ2-5; D is unclear. Deletions cut 5 bases from V and 5 bases from J, with 9 bases between. The CDR3 loop spans 12 amino acids. The germline CDR1 and CDR2 sequences are MDHEN and SYDVKM. CDR3 residues: CASSSKWETQYF. The CDR3 DNA reads as TGTGCCAGCAGTAGCAAGTGGGAGACCCAGTACTTC.

This clone came up once. J is TRBJ2-7 and V is TRBV27, with D maybe TRBD1 (6 bases). Germline V gene lookup returns CDR1 MNHEY and CDR2 SMNVEV (reference sequence). V lost 8 bases and J 3 bases, leaving 14 bases between the germline ends. The CDR3 has 13 residues. The CDR3 sequence: CASYGSRGYEQYF. The CDR3 DNA is TGTGCCAGCTATGGGTCCAGGGGCTACGAGCAGTACTTC.

The chain couples TRBV9 to TRBJ2-2; D remains unclear. There are 15 residues in the CDR3. The germline CDR1 and CDR2 sequences are SGDLS and YYNGEE. V was pared by 0 bases and J by 2 bases, with 8 bases between. CDR3 sequence reads: CASSVVAENTGELFF. The CDR3, as DNA: TGTGCCAGCAGCGTAGTGGCAGAAAACACCGGGGAGCTGTTTTTT.

The V and J genes are TRBV2 and TRBJ2-5; TRBD1 is a possible D gene (5 bases). V was pared by 3 bases and J by 5 bases, with 10 bases between. There are 13 residues in the CDR3. CDR1 and CDR2 from the germline V gene are SNHLY and FYNNEI. The CDR3: CASSDSGRETQYF. CDR3 nucleotide sequence: TGTGCCAGCAGTGACTCAGGGCGGGAGACCCAGTACTTC.

This clone has just one count. V gene TRBV11-3 combines with J gene TRBJ2-4, with 9 bases aligning to TRBD1. The CDR3 spans 13 residues. V gave up 4 bases and J gave up 6 bases; unmatched junction bases: 1. The germline V gene has CDR1 SGHNT and CDR2 YENEEA. The CDR3 DNA is TGTGCCAGCAGCTCGGACAGGGGAAACATTCAGTACTTC. Its protein product is CASSSDRGNIQYF.